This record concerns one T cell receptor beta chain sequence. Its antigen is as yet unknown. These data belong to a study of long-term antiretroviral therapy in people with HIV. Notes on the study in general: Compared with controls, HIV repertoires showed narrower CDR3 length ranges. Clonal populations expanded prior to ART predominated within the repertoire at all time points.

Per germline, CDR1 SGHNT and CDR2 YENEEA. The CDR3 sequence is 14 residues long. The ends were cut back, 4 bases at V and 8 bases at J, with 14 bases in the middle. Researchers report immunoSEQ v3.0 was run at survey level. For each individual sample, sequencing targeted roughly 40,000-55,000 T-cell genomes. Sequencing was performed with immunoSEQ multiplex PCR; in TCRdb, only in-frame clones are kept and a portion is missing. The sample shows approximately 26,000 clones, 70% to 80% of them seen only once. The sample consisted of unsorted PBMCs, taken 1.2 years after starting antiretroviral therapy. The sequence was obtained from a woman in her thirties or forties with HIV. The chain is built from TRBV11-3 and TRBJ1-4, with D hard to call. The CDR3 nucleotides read TGTGCCAGCAGCTACGATGTTGGGAAGGAAAAACTGTTTTTT. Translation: CASSYDVGKEKLFF. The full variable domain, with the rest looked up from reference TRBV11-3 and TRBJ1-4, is EAGVVQSPRYKIIEKKQPVAFWCNPISGHNTLYWYLQNLGQGPELLIRYENEEAVDDSQLPKDRFSAERLKGVDSTLKIQPAELGDSAVYLCASSYDVGKEKLFFGSGTQLSVL.